These 17 T cell receptor beta chains share one sample of origin, sequenced in a study of T cells in Graves' hyperthyroidism and ophthalmopathy. TCR beta CDR3 regions were amplified from RNA. The HTBI set primed first-round TCR CDR3 RT-PCR. In TCRdb, the multiplex PCR reads were re-called with MiXCR into one record per CDR3 protein. The repertoire includes about 600,000 distinct CDR3 sequences, 16% of them detected once, and around 3.5% sits in the top ten. The material sequenced was blood. The receptors were sampled from a middle-aged woman with Graves' ophthalmopathy.

In nucleotides, the CDR3 is TGTGCCAGCAGCTTACTCCACTCGGTGTACGAGCAGTACTTC. Amino acids: CASSLLHSVYEQYF. This chain connects TRBV7-2 to TRBJ2-7, with no clear D. With 2 bases removed from V and 4 bases from J, the gap between germline ends came to 12 bases. This CDR3 has 14 residues. Germline V gene sequence: CDR1 SGHTA, CDR2 FQGNSA.

This clonotype came up a few times. This CDR3 is missing its conserved last phenylalanine or tryptophan, likely due to a read error. V and J are TRBV3-1 and TRBJ2-6; no definite D call. This CDR3 is built from 15 residues. Deletions cut 4 bases from V and 0 bases from J, with 7 bases between. The germline V gene encodes CDR1 LGHDT and CDR2 YNNKEL (reference sequence). CDR3 bases: TGTGCCAGCAGCCTCGGAGCCTCTGGGGCCAACGTCCTGACTCTC. It codes for CASSLGASGANVLTL.

There are many counts of this clonotype. The CDR3 bases are TGCGCCAGCTCTGAACAGGGAAAAGATGGCTACACCTTC. It is translated as CASSEQGKDGYTF. This chain links TRBV5-1 with TRBJ1-2, with D possibly TRBD1 on 6 matching bases. Germline assignment: CDR1 SGHRS and CDR2 YFSETQ. V shed 7 bases and J shed 6 bases, with 16 bases lying between them. CDR3 length: 13 amino acids.

This clonotype was seen only a few times. J is TRBJ1-5 and V is TRBV20-1; TRBD1 aligns across 8 bases. From germline, CDR1 is DFQATT and CDR2 SNEGSKA (reference sequence). The CDR3 sequence is 14 residues long. The junction had 9 bases not matched to a gene; V was cut back by 6 bases and J by 5 bases. The CDR3 reads CSASKTGGHQPQHF. As DNA, the CDR3 is TGCAGTGCCTCAAAAACAGGGGGACATCAGCCCCAGCATTTT.

This clonotype was counted a few times. V usage is TRBV18 and J usage is TRBJ1-6; D not resolved. V was cut by 3 bases and J by 15 bases, with 9 bases left in between. The CDR3 contains 11 residues. Germline loops: CDR1 KGHSH, CDR2 LQKENI. CDR3 sequence: CASSPYDHLHF. The CDR3 region has the DNA TGTGCCAGCTCACCGTACGATCACCTCCACTTT.

This clonotype was seen at least ten times. The chain combines TRBV12-3 or TRBV12-4 with TRBJ1-5, with 7 bases fitting TRBD1. The CDR3 runs to 15 residues. J lost 3 bases, V lost 1 base, and 3 bases had no gene match. In DNA form, the CDR3 reads TGTGCCAGCAGTTTAGGCGGACAGGTCAATCAGCCCCAGCATTTT. This encodes CASSLGGQVNQPQHF.

The V call is TRBV20-1, the J call TRBJ1-5; 8 nucleotides match TRBD1. V shed 3 bases and J 0 bases; nucleotides not matched to a gene: 10. CDR1 and CDR2 from the germline V gene are DFQATT and SNEGSKA (reference sequence). The CDR3 totals 17 residues. As DNA, the CDR3 is TGCAGTGCTAGCTCGGGACAGGTACCTTATAGCAATCAGCCCCAGCATTTT. Translation gives CSASSGQVPYSNQPQHF.

To note about this clonotype: A single base separates this from a much larger clone, so it may be a read error. The chain uses TRBV20-1 and TRBJ1-1, with D perhaps matching TRBD1 (6 bases). CDR3 length equals 14 residues. V lost 6 bases, J lost 1 base, and 15 bases lay in between. Germline V gene data show CDR1 as DFQATT and CDR2 as SNEGSKA (reference sequence). The chain's CDR3 is CSAIRQAPNTEAFF. DNA of the CDR3: TGCAGTGCAATTCGACAGGCCCCGAACACTGAAGCTTTCTTT.

This clonotype was detected many times. This sequence joins TRBV29-1 and TRBJ2-7, with 8 bases fitting TRBD1. Germline loops: CDR1 SQVTM, CDR2 ANQGSEA. The V gene end was trimmed by 5 bases and the J gene end by 3 bases; junction bases not matched to a gene: 3. The length of the CDR3 is 12 residues. This chain's CDR3 is CSVYGQGYEQYF. DNA for the CDR3: TGCAGCGTTTACGGACAGGGCTACGAGCAGTACTTC.

This clonotype was observed a few times. V and J are TRBV28 and TRBJ2-2; tentatively, D is TRBD1 (6 bases). V was pared by 5 bases and J by 3 bases, with 16 bases between. Germline CDR1 is MDHEN and CDR2 is SYDVKM. This CDR3 region has 16 residues. The CDR3 is CASSRIRDTYTGELFF. The CDR3 DNA sequence: TGTGCCAGCAGTCGCATCCGGGACACTTACACCGGGGAGCTGTTTTTT. The entire variable domain, with the rest obtained from reference TRBV28 and TRBJ2-2, is as follows: DVKVTQSSRYLVKRTGEKVFLECVQDMDHENMFWYRQDPGLGLRLIYFSYDVKMKEKGDIPEGYSVSREKKERFSLILESASTNQTSMYLCASSRIRDTYTGELFFGEGSRLTVL.

The chain links TRBV18 to TRBJ2-1, with TRBD2 identical over 10 bases. Germline V gives CDR1 KGHSH, CDR2 LQKENI. This CDR3 comprises 17 residues. V shed 5 bases and J 5 bases; nucleotides not matched to a gene: 12. CDR3 nucleotide sequence: TGTGCCAGCTCAACCAGGGCTAGCGGGGGAATTCACAATGAGCAGTTCTTC. As protein: CASSTRASGGIHNEQFF.

This chain uses TRBV20-1 with TRBJ2-1, with 9 nucleotides matching TRBD2. CDR3 length: 13 amino acids. The germline CDR1 and CDR2 sequences are DFQATT and SNEGSKA (reference sequence). The V segment lost 0 bases and the J segment 8 bases; nucleotides outside the gene matches: 2. The CDR3 DNA reads as TGCAGTGCTAGAGATGCGGGAGGGGATGAGCAGTTCTTC. Amino acids: CSARDAGGDEQFF.

Regarding this clonotype: A much larger clone sits a single nucleotide away, making a read error possible. The CDR3 DNA sequence: TGTGCCTGCAGTTCCGGGACTAGCGGGAGCGATGAGCAGTTCTTC. It codes for CACSSGTSGSDEQFF. The genes are TRBV6-8 and TRBJ2-1; 14 nucleotides align to TRBD2. Germline V gene lookup returns CDR1 MNHGY and CDR2 SAAAGT. CDR3 length: 15 residues.

This clonotype has ten or more counts. The chain recombines TRBV2 with TRBJ1-4; D remains unclear. This CDR3 contains 15 residues. V lost 2 bases, J lost 0 bases, and 7 bases lay in between. CDR1 is SNHLY, CDR2 FYNNEI, per germline. CDR3 nucleotide sequence: TGTGCCAGCAGTGAACTTCCGGCAACTAATGAAAAACTGTTTTTT. Translated: CASSELPATNEKLFF.

Ten or more counts support this clonotype. V and J are TRBV2 and TRBJ1-5; D might be TRBD1 (5 bases). This CDR3 spans 16 amino acids. Trimming removed 5 bases from V and 6 bases from J, with 20 bases in between. Germline lookup yields CDR1 SNHLY and CDR2 FYNNEI. For the CDR3, the DNA is TGTGCCAGCAGTCTTGGGAAGGGACGGGGAAGTCAGCCCCAGCATTTT. Its protein is CASSLGKGRGSQPQHF.

Many counts were recorded for this clonotype. The V call is TRBV20-1, the J call TRBJ2-7; TRBD2 aligns across 12 bases. J gave up 1 base and V 6 bases, and 7 bases lay outside the gene matches. Germline V gene sequence: CDR1 DFQATT, CDR2 SNEGSKA (reference sequence). This CDR3 comprises 15 residues. CDR3 region: CSATTSGGLSYEQYF. CDR3 bases: TGCAGTGCGACGACTAGCGGGGGCCTTTCCTACGAGCAGTACTTC.

V gene TRBV12-3 or TRBV12-4 combines with J gene TRBJ1-2; 11 nucleotides match TRBD1. The V and J ends lost 3 bases and 5 bases, in that order; junction bases with no gene match: 5. This CDR3 contains 15 residues. In DNA, the CDR3 is TGTGCCAGCAGTTTTGGGGACAGGGGGGGTTATGGCTACACCTTC. It translates to CASSFGDRGGYGYTF.